This entry describes one TCR beta chain. These data originate in a study of cytomegalovirus exposure and HLA in healthy donors. About the research overall: Later analysis reported that the 110 or so validation repertoires shared the platform of the approximately 670 first-cohort repertoires.

Measured with immunoSEQ multiplex PCR; TCRdb has only the in-frame clones, and not every one. The sample consists of around 160,000 clones, approximately 88% of them appearing once. The CDR3 has 14 residues. Trimming left V 3 bases short and J 0 bases short, with 9 bases between. Germline V CDR1 and CDR2: GTSNPN, SVGIG (reference sequence). This receptor was obtained from a man under 40 in good health and CMV-seropositive. Sequencing was carried out using PBMCs. The gene calls are TRBV30 and TRBJ2-1; a weak D match, TRBD1 (6 bases). The CDR3 protein is CAWSTGSSYNEQFF. CDR3 nucleotides: TGTGCCTGGAGCACAGGGAGCTCCTACAATGAGCAGTTCTTC.